The T cell receptor beta chain under discussion was sequenced for a study of cytomegalovirus exposure and HLA in healthy donors. Study outcomes and limitations: A reported reduction in N-insertions relative to the approximately 600-donor mean was seen in an Asian-associated ancestry cluster in a later analysis. An analysis done earlier found most TCR beta V segments productive about 90% or about 30% of the time.

The CDR3 extends over 14 amino acids. The ends were cut back, 3 bases at V and 2 bases at J, with 10 bases in the middle. Per germline, CDR1 MNHEY and CDR2 SVGAGI. This clone has a single count. Its matching antigen is unknown. The PCR ran on 60 Vbeta and 13 Jbeta primers. The method was immunoSEQ multiplex PCR; TCRdb's version includes in-frame clones alone and lacks a portion of them. The table includes roughly 100,000 clones, about three quarters detected once. Sequences were obtained from PBMCs. This receptor was identified in a male donor in good health and CMV-seronegative. The chain recombines TRBV6-5 with TRBJ2-5; D perhaps matches TRBD1 (5 bases). CDR3: CASSYQDRQETQYF. The CDR3 DNA sequence: TGTGCCAGCAGTTATCAAGACAGACAAGAGACCCAGTACTTC.